This T cell receptor beta chain was identified during a study of response to subunit inactivated influenza vaccine. CDR1 is SGHRS and CDR2 is YFSETQ in the germline V gene. The CDR3 totals 14 residues. The V end was cut by 0 bases, the J end by 1 base, with 8 bases between. This clonotype occurred many times. Its antigen is unidentified. TCRdb reanalysed the RT-PCR reads using MiXCR and keeps one entry per CDR3 protein. Of hundreds of thousands of distinct CDR3 sequences in the sample, approximately 15% are singletons; the top ten hold around 10%. The study's findings and limits: Every seasonal influenza vaccination brings in few new T cells, the authors suggested.

The chain uses TRBV5-1 and TRBJ2-7; D call uncertain. Here the sequenced sample was PBMCs from blood, taken 11 to 12 days after vaccination. This TCR came from a man in his fifties or sixties who received an inactivated influenza vaccine. CDR3 nucleotides: TGCGCCAGCAGCTTGGACCCCGAATCCTACGAGCAGTACTTC. Its translation: CASSLDPESYEQYF. Using reference TRBV5-1 and TRBJ2-7 for the parts outside the CDR3, the full variable domain is KAGVTQTPRYLIKTRGQQVTLSCSPISGHRSVSWYQQTPGQGLQFLFEYFSETQRNKGNFPGRFSGRQFSNSRSEMNVSTLELGDSALYLCASSLDPESYEQYFGPGTRLTVT.